This entry lists 17 T cell receptor beta chains sequenced from one sample in a study of control samples from healthy donors and cancer patients. Assay used: immunoSEQ multiplex PCR; TCRdb lists only in-frame clones, some missing. The sample lists about 120,000 clones, 89% occurring once. Material for sequencing was blood. The receptors originated from a man aged 50-60 years in good health.

Only one count was recorded for this clone. CDR3 region: CASSLGGSGANVLTF. The CDR3 nucleotides read TGTGCCAGCAGCTTGGGCGGGTCAGGGGCCAACGTCCTGACTTTC. The rearrangement links TRBV7-9 to TRBJ2-6; tentatively, D is TRBD2 (5 bases). The length of the CDR3 is 15 residues. Germline assignment: CDR1 SEHNR and CDR2 FQNEAQ (reference sequence). V gave up 3 bases and J gave up 4 bases, with 10 bases separating them.

V usage is TRBV19 and J usage is TRBJ1-1; perhaps TRBD1 as D (6 bases). Trimming shortened V by 3 bases and J by 0 bases, and 20 bases separated the two germline ends. Germline lookup yields CDR1 LNHDA and CDR2 SQIVND (reference sequence). This CDR3 region has 18 residues. The CDR3, as DNA: TGTGCCAGTAGTATTAATCCCCTGGGGGCGAGGGTGAACACTGAAGCTTTCTTT. Its protein is CASSINPLGARVNTEAFF.

The chain employs TRBV3-1 (or the pseudogene TRBV3-2) and TRBJ2-3; either TRBD1 or TRBD2 may fit D (7 bases each). This CDR3 has 16 residues. Germline loops: CDR1 LGHDT, CDR2 YNNKEL (reference sequence). Trimming cost V 0 bases and J 4 bases, with 14 bases left between them. This CDR3 is CASSQEGGGIADTQYF. The CDR3 DNA is TGTGCCAGCAGCCAAGAGGGAGGGGGCATCGCAGATACGCAGTATTTT.

The chain employs TRBV10-3 and TRBJ1-2; a weak D match, TRBD1 (5 bases). The V and J ends lost 4 bases and 2 bases respectively, with 11 bases between them. Germline CDR1 reads ENHRY; CDR2 reads SYGVKD. This CDR3 has 14 residues. The CDR3 nucleotides read TGTGCCATCAGTGGGGGGGACGGAAACTATGGCTACACCTTC. As protein: CAISGGDGNYGYTF.

The chain links TRBV11-3 to TRBJ1-1; 8 positions match TRBD1. V gave up 4 bases and J gave up 7 bases; unmatched junction bases: 5. Germline loops: CDR1 SGHNT, CDR2 YENEEA. The CDR3 length is 13 residues. The CDR3 sequence: CASSSDREVEAFF. CDR3 nucleotides: TGTGCCAGCAGCTCGGACAGGGAGGTTGAAGCTTTCTTT.

This chain uses TRBV19 with TRBJ1-1, with D maybe TRBD1 (6 bases). Germline V lookup: CDR1 LNHDA, CDR2 SQIVND (reference sequence). CDR3 length: 14 residues. V gave up 3 bases and J gave up 3 bases, with 11 bases separating them. For the CDR3, the DNA is TGTGCCAGTAGTATCGGGGGCATCGACACTGAAGCTTTCTTT. Translating it yields CASSIGGIDTEAFF.

This chain links TRBV18 with TRBJ2-3, with a tentative D call TRBD2 (5 bases). This CDR3 region has 14 residues. Deletions cut 2 bases from V and 1 base from J, with 7 bases between. Germline V gene lookup returns CDR1 KGHSH and CDR2 LQKENI. The CDR3: CASSPGRGTDTQYF. The CDR3 DNA reads as TGTGCCAGCTCACCAGGGCGGGGCACAGATACGCAGTATTTT.

The chain uses TRBV5-1 and TRBJ2-3; D remains unclear. This CDR3 spans 14 amino acids. Germline V lookup: CDR1 SGHRS, CDR2 YFSETQ. Trimming removed 6 bases at V and 3 bases at J, with 14 bases between. The CDR3 DNA reads TGCGCCAGCACCCCATCCCCAGGAACAGATACGCAGTATTTT. It specifies CASTPSPGTDTQYF.

The chain is built from TRBV14 and TRBJ1-2; D remains ambiguous. The germline V and J ends were trimmed by 5 bases and 1 base, with 11 bases remaining between them. In germline, CDR1 is SGHDN, CDR2 FVKESK. CDR3 length: 14 amino acids. The CDR3 DNA reads TGTGCCAGCAGCGTATCCGAATATAACTATGGCTACACCTTC. Its translation is CASSVSEYNYGYTF.

This clone was seen a few times. The sample carries other DNA sequences with the same CDR3. V and J are TRBV4-1 and TRBJ2-7; D call uncertain. The CDR3 contains 12 residues. Germline V lookup: CDR1 MGHRA, CDR2 YSYEKL. V was cut by 0 bases and J by 3 bases, with 3 bases left in between. The DNA of the CDR3 is TGCGCCAGCAGCCAAGAAGGCTACGAGCAGTACTTC. It specifies CASSQEGYEQYF.

The V call is TRBV9, the J call TRBJ2-3; 8 bases line up with TRBD1. The CDR3 contains 16 residues. Germline V CDR1 and CDR2: SGDLS, YYNGEE. Trimming took 4 bases from V and 2 from J; bases not matched to a gene: 9. The CDR3: CASSTTGGPYTDTQYF. CDR3 nucleotides: TGTGCCAGCAGCACAACAGGGGGACCTTACACAGATACGCAGTATTTT. Combining the CDR3 with reference TRBV9 and TRBJ2-3 gives the whole variable domain DSGVTQTPKHLITATGQRVTLRCSPRSGDLSVYWYQQSLDQGLQFLIQYYNGEERAKGNILERFSAQQFPDLHSELNLSSLELGDSALYFCASSTTGGPYTDTQYFGPGTRLTVL.

In the case of this clone: One end of the junction fails to match germline, which may point to a read error. The V gene is TRBV18, the J gene TRBJ1-1, with 8 bases that match TRBD1. There are 13 residues in the CDR3. CDR1 KGHSH and CDR2 LQKENI come from the germline V gene. The CDR3 protein is CASSPQGDTEAFF. The CDR3 DNA is TGTGCCAGCTCCCCACAGGGGGATACTGAAGCTTTCTTT.

This rearrangement joins TRBV4-1 to TRBJ2-5, with D possibly TRBD2 on 5 matching bases. Trimming shortened V by 2 bases and J by 2 bases, and 12 bases separated the two germline ends. Per germline, CDR1 MGHRA and CDR2 YSYEKL. The CDR3 consists of 15 residues. In DNA form, the CDR3 reads TGCGCCAGCAGCCAATCGTCACTAGTACAAGAGACCCAGTACTTC. Amino acid sequence: CASSQSSLVQETQYF.

The chain couples TRBV2 to TRBJ1-4; 7 bases match TRBD1. CDR1 SNHLY and CDR2 FYNNEI come from the germline V gene. Trimming cost V 5 bases and J 3 bases; bases outside gene matches: 6. The CDR3 is made up of 15 amino acids. The CDR3 loop reads CASSPGQASNEKLFF. CDR3 nucleotide sequence: TGTGCCAGCAGTCCCGGACAGGCCTCTAATGAAAAACTGTTTTTT. The full variable domain, with the rest looked up from reference TRBV2 and TRBJ1-4, is EPEVTQTPSHQVTQMGQEVILRCVPISNHLYFYWYRQILGQKVEFLVSFYNNEISEKSEIFDDQFSVERPDGSNFTLKIRSTKLEDSAMYFCASSPGQASNEKLFFGSGTQLSVL.

This clone appeared a few times. The V and J genes are TRBV19 and TRBJ1-1, with TRBD1 matching 8 bases. The CDR3 covers 15 residues. Germline V gives CDR1 LNHDA, CDR2 SQIVND (reference sequence). Trimming took 7 bases from V and 2 from J; bases not matched to a gene: 9. The CDR3 reads CASNFRDRINTEAFF. DNA of the CDR3: TGTGCCAGTAATTTTAGGGACAGGATTAACACTGAAGCTTTCTTT.

The genes are TRBV6-6 and TRBJ2-1; D is uncertain. The germline gives CDR1 MNHNY, CDR2 SVGAGI (reference sequence). The CDR3 loop spans 11 amino acids. Trimming stripped 6 bases from V and 7 bases from J, with 7 bases between. The CDR3, as DNA: TGTGCCAGCAGCCCTCGGAATGAGCAGTTCTTC. This codes for CASSPRNEQFF.

The rearrangement links TRBV2 to TRBJ2-7; D possibly corresponds to TRBD2 (6 bases). Germline V gene sequence: CDR1 SNHLY, CDR2 FYNNEI. The CDR3 is 15 residues long. V was pared by 7 bases and J by 5 bases, with 21 bases between. In DNA, the CDR3 is TGTGCCAGCATCCCAGGGACTTTAGGTGTCCACGAGCAGTACTTC. Translating gives CASIPGTLGVHEQYF.